This TCR beta chain was sequenced in a study of blood T cell repertoires in COVID-19. Per the original methods: Amplifying reference gene primers gave estimates of nucleated cell counts. Measured with immunoSEQ multiplex PCR; TCRdb has only the in-frame clones, and not every one. Clone size and the V and J calls come from that table; the DNA yielded D and trimming. The sample records 90,000 to 150,000 clones, over 75% being singletons. CDR1 is SQVTM, CDR2 ANQGSEA, per germline. Trimming left V 3 bases short and J 2 bases short, with 11 bases between. The CDR3 is made up of 14 amino acids. The chain links TRBV29-1 to TRBJ1-3; possible D gene TRBD1, 6 bases. The sample comprised peripheral blood. This receptor was identified in a man aged 45 to 65 with acute or convalescent COVID-19. The CDR3 DNA reads TGCAGCGTTGAGACAGGTGAAACTGGAAACACCATATATTTT. It codes for CSVETGETGNTIYF.